These 27 T cell receptor beta chains originate from one sample sequenced in a study of CD8 T cells in ankylosing spondylitis. General study findings and limits: Seemingly characteristic of ankylosing spondylitis blood was a TCR beta motif consisting of under 10 highly homologous variants.

TCRdb redid the calling of the 5' RACE reads with MiXCR, one entry per CDR3 protein. The data show around 540,000 distinct CDR3 sequences, with roughly 13% seen just once and about 6.8% held by the top ten. These TCRs' antigens remain unknown. Input material: blood, either unsorted or a sorted T cell fraction (not recorded which). These receptors came from a male donor with ankylosing spondylitis.

This clonotype was seen more than once but under ten times. CDR3 in amino acids: CSAKGTRSSYEQYF. The DNA of the CDR3 is TGCAGTGCTAAAGGGACCAGGAGCTCCTACGAGCAGTACTTC. The chain couples TRBV20-1 to TRBJ2-7; D possibly uses TRBD1 or TRBD2 (5 bases each). The CDR3 consists of 14 residues. Germline assignment: CDR1 DFQATT and CDR2 SNEGSKA (reference sequence). V lost 4 bases and J 0 bases, leaving 13 bases between the germline ends.

This rearrangement joins TRBV12-3 or TRBV12-4 to TRBJ1-2; 10 bases match TRBD1. The CDR3 extends over 16 amino acids. V dropped 5 bases and J dropped 5; count of bases not matched to a gene: 11. As DNA, the CDR3 is TGTGCCAGCAGTCGGACCGGGACAGGGGCGTCGTATGGCTACACCTTC. It yields the protein CASSRTGTGASYGYTF.

V and J are TRBV20-1 and TRBJ2-5, with D possibly matching TRBD1 (6 bases). V was cut by 7 bases and J by 5 bases, with 14 bases left in between. From germline, CDR1 is DFQATT and CDR2 SNEGSKA (reference sequence). This CDR3 has 12 amino acids. The CDR3 coding sequence is TGCAGTGTCCTCAGGGGCCTGGAGACCCAGTACTTC. Protein sequence: CSVLRGLETQYF.

The chain combines TRBV11-2 with TRBJ2-3; no clear D. The CDR3 has 14 residues. Germline V lookup: CDR1 SGHAT, CDR2 FQNNGV. Trimming took 4 bases from V and 3 from J, leaving 11 bases between them. CDR3 loop: CASSSLISTDTQYF. The CDR3 nucleotides read TGTGCCAGCAGCTCCCTCATCTCGACAGATACGCAGTATTTT. The variable domain in full, with the rest retrieved from reference TRBV11-2 and TRBJ2-3, is EAGVAQSPRYKIIEKRQSVAFWCNPISGHATLYWYQQILGQGPKLLIQFQNNGVVDDSQLPKDRFSAERLKGVDSTLKIQPAKLEDSAVYLCASSSLISTDTQYFGPGTRLTVL.

The V and J genes are TRBV5-5 and TRBJ2-1; 10 bases agree with TRBD1. Germline-derived CDR1 and CDR2 are SGHKS and YYEKEE (reference sequence). The CDR3 extends over 16 amino acids. V lost 4 bases to trimming and J lost 2 bases; unmatched junction nucleotides: 6. The DNA for the CDR3 is TGTGCCAGCAGCCCATCGGGACAGGGGACCTACAATGAGCAGTTCTTC. It translates to CASSPSGQGTYNEQFF.

This chain connects TRBV20-1 to TRBJ2-5; D not resolved. Trimming stripped 0 bases from V and 6 bases from J, with 8 bases between. CDR1 and CDR2 (germline): DFQATT, SNEGSKA (reference sequence). The CDR3 extends over 12 amino acids. The CDR3 reads CSARDLSQTQYF. In nucleotides, the CDR3 is TGCAGTGCTAGAGATCTTTCCCAGACCCAGTACTTC.

A few counts support this clonotype. The J gene is TRBJ2-1, the V gene TRBV6-1; 8 bases are shared with TRBD2. V trimming: 2 bases; J trimming: 7 bases; junction bases outside the gene matches: 10. The CDR3 has 16 residues. Germline lookup yields CDR1 MNHNS and CDR2 SASEGT. This CDR3 reads CASSEFGPAGANEQFF. In DNA form, the CDR3 reads TGTGCCAGCAGTGAATTCGGCCCAGCGGGAGCAAATGAGCAGTTCTTC.

This clonotype was observed at least ten times. The chain links TRBV13 to TRBJ2-1; 10 positions agree with TRBD2. CDR1 is PRHDT, CDR2 FYEKMQ, per germline (reference sequence). The CDR3 length is 15 residues. V shed 3 bases and J 9 bases; nucleotides not matched to a gene: 8. CDR3 protein: CASSFSGRSTSEQFF. CDR3 sequence (DNA): TGTGCCAGCAGCTTTAGCGGGAGGTCCACCAGTGAGCAGTTCTTC.

The chain employs TRBV3-1 and TRBJ2-7; 11 nucleotides match TRBD2. The CDR3 is made up of 14 amino acids. Germline V gene data show CDR1 as LGHDT and CDR2 as YNNKEL (reference sequence). The trim removed 3 bases at V and 5 bases at J, leaving 3 bases unmatched. The CDR3 protein is CASSHLAGGHEQYF. The DNA for the CDR3 is TGTGCCAGCAGCCATTTAGCGGGAGGGCACGAGCAGTACTTC.

This clonotype has at least ten counts. V and J are TRBV12-3 or TRBV12-4 and TRBJ1-1; 7 bases fit TRBD1. The V gene end was trimmed by 4 bases and the J gene end by 6 bases; junction bases not matched to a gene: 14. This CDR3 comprises 16 residues. The CDR3 DNA sequence: TGTGCCAGCAGTTCCCACGGTCCGACAGGGAGGGCTGAAGCTTTCTTT. As protein: CASSSHGPTGRAEAFF.

This clonotype was recorded a few times. The chain couples TRBV5-1 to TRBJ2-5; 12 bases line up with TRBD1. Germline V CDR1 and CDR2: SGHRS, YFSETQ. This CDR3 has 15 amino acids. Germline trimming cut 4 bases from V and 3 bases from J; bases unmatched to any gene: 4. This CDR3 reads CASSRDRGHEETQYF. CDR3 coding DNA: TGCGCCAGCAGCCGGGACAGGGGGCATGAAGAGACCCAGTACTTC. Complete variable domain (other parts from reference TRBV5-1 and TRBJ2-5): KAGVTQTPRYLIKTRGQQVTLSCSPISGHRSVSWYQQTPGQGLQFLFEYFSETQRNKGNFPGRFSGRQFSNSRSEMNVSTLELGDSALYLCASSRDRGHEETQYFGPGTRLLVL.

This clonotype was recorded at least ten times. This chain joins TRBV3-1 and TRBJ2-1, with 8 bases identical to TRBD1. Germline-derived CDR1 and CDR2 are LGHDT and YNNKEL (reference sequence). J gave up 7 bases and V 0 bases, and 5 bases lay outside the gene matches. The CDR3 length is 15 residues. The CDR3 DNA follows: TGTGCCAGCAGCCAAGATGCGACAGGGGCGAATGAGCAGTTCTTC. Translating it yields CASSQDATGANEQFF.

This clonotype has only a few counts. The chain links TRBV12-3 or TRBV12-4 to TRBJ2-7, with D perhaps given as TRBD1 or TRBD2 (6 bases each). The CDR3 spans 13 residues. The V gene lost 3 bases and the J gene lost 7 bases, with 13 bases spanning the gap. Written as DNA, the CDR3 is TGTGCCAGCAGTTTGTCGGGGGCGCGGGAGCAGTACGTC. Protein product: CASSLSGAREQYV.

CDR3 loop: CASSPRQNGGELFF. DNA of the CDR3: TGTGCCAGCAGCCCTCGACAGAACGGCGGGGAGCTGTTTTTT. The J gene is TRBJ2-2, the V gene TRBV7-9, with TRBD1 as a possible D gene (5 bases). Per the germline V gene, CDR1 is SEHNR and CDR2 is FQNEAQ (reference sequence). The ends were cut back, 5 bases at V and 7 bases at J, with 14 bases in the middle. This CDR3 comprises 14 residues.

The chain is built from TRBV5-1 and TRBJ2-5; unclear D gene. The germline V gene has CDR1 SGHRS and CDR2 YFSETQ. This CDR3 has 14 amino acids. V was shortened by 3 bases and J by 2 bases, with 11 bases between the two germline ends. This chain's CDR3 is CASSSTVQQETQYF. CDR3 DNA sequence: TGCGCCAGCAGCTCGACTGTGCAGCAAGAGACCCAGTACTTC. Supplemented by reference TRBV5-1 and TRBJ2-5, the full variable domain reads KAGVTQTPRYLIKTRGQQVTLSCSPISGHRSVSWYQQTPGQGLQFLFEYFSETQRNKGNFPGRFSGRQFSNSRSEMNVSTLELGDSALYLCASSSTVQQETQYFGPGTRLLVL.

This sequence joins TRBV12-3 or TRBV12-4 and TRBJ1-2; D might be TRBD1 (5 bases). The CDR3 has 14 amino acids. The V end was cut by 6 bases, the J end by 3 bases, with 14 bases between. This CDR3 reads CASSLRRGYYGYTF. For the CDR3, the DNA is TGTGCCAGCAGCCTCCGACGGGGGTACTATGGCTACACCTTC.

V and J are TRBV25-1 and TRBJ1-1; 9 positions match TRBD1. This CDR3 spans 15 amino acids. Germline V gene data show CDR1 as MGHDK and CDR2 as SYGVNS. J was trimmed by 5 bases and V by 6 bases; bases with no gene match: 10. CDR3 in DNA: TGTGCCAGCAGCGACTTTGACAGGGGGAAGACTGAAGCTTTCTTT. It specifies CASSDFDRGKTEAFF.

This clonotype was recorded at least ten times. The chain has TRBV5-5 and TRBJ2-1; 8 bases are shared with TRBD1. The germline V gene has CDR1 SGHKS and CDR2 YYEKEE (reference sequence). This CDR3 spans 15 amino acids. V gave up 5 bases and J gave up 8 bases; unmatched junction bases: 12. CDR3 nucleotide sequence: TGTGCCAGCAGTATCCGACAGGGGCCGATGTATGAGCAGTTCTTC. Translated, it gives CASSIRQGPMYEQFF.

This clonotype has a handful of counts. CDR3 coding DNA: TGTGCCAGCAGCTTCAGGGAAAGGGGCGAGCAGTACTTC. This encodes CASSFRERGEQYF. The V gene is TRBV7-2, the J gene TRBJ2-7, with D possibly TRBD1 on 5 matching bases. The CDR3 extends over 13 amino acids. The V gene lost 3 bases and the J gene lost 6 bases, with 12 bases spanning the gap. The germline V gene has CDR1 SGHTA and CDR2 FQGNSA.

In its sample, this clonotype was seen many times. The chain combines TRBV3-1 with TRBJ2-3; D is possibly TRBD1 (6 bases). The length of the CDR3 is 14 residues. In germline, CDR1 is LGHDT, CDR2 YNNKEL (reference sequence). The V and J ends lost 2 bases and 5 bases respectively, with 11 bases between them. The CDR3 here is CASSQNPQGDTQYF. The CDR3 coding sequence is TGTGCCAGCAGCCAAAACCCACAGGGAGATACGCAGTATTTT.

This chain joins TRBV2 and TRBJ1-4, with 7 nucleotides matching TRBD1. Trimming took 10 bases from V and 7 from J; bases not matched to a gene: 18. The CDR3 has 16 residues. From germline, CDR1 is SNHLY and CDR2 FYNNEI. CDR3 sequence: CATTVIYWDSREKLFF. In DNA form, the CDR3 reads TGTGCCACCACAGTGATCTATTGGGACAGCCGTGAAAAACTGTTTTTT.

The V gene is TRBV11-2, the J gene TRBJ2-1; 11 nucleotides line up with TRBD1. Germline V gene lookup returns CDR1 SGHAT and CDR2 FQNNGV. The length of the CDR3 is 16 residues. The V segment lost 2 bases and the J segment 8 bases; nucleotides outside the gene matches: 8. CDR3 sequence: CASSLRGTGGKDEQFF. CDR3 nucleotide sequence: TGTGCCAGCAGCTTACGGGGGACAGGGGGGAAGGATGAGCAGTTCTTC.

The chain employs TRBV20-1 and TRBJ2-2; maybe TRBD2 (6 bases). The V gene lost 0 bases and the J gene lost 7 bases, with 15 bases spanning the gap. CDR3 size: 15 residues. CDR1 and CDR2 from the germline V gene are DFQATT and SNEGSKA (reference sequence). CDR3 nucleotide sequence: TGCAGTGCTAGAGACGCCAGGGCTAGCGTCGGGGAGCTGTTTTTT. Translated: CSARDARASVGELFF.

This clonotype was found many times. The chain uses TRBV5-1 and TRBJ2-1, with TRBD2 matching 13 bases. CDR1 is SGHRS, CDR2 YFSETQ, per germline. The length of the CDR3 is 17 residues. V trimming: 0 bases; J trimming: 3 bases; junction bases outside the gene matches: 3. The DNA of the CDR3 is TGCGCCAGCAGCTTGGGAGGACTAGCGGGAGACTACAATGAGCAGTTCTTC. Encoded protein: CASSLGGLAGDYNEQFF.

The gene calls are TRBV6-1 and TRBJ1-1; no clear D. The germline CDR1 and CDR2 sequences are MNHNS and SASEGT. The ends were cut back, 7 bases at V and 4 bases at J, with 19 bases in the middle. The CDR3 sequence is 15 residues long. CDR3: CASTKSGEEGTEAFF. The CDR3 nucleotides are TGTGCCAGCACTAAATCGGGAGAGGAGGGCACTGAAGCTTTCTTT.

This clonotype was counted a few times. V is TRBV6-4 and J is TRBJ2-7; 11 bases fit TRBD1. Germline CDR1 MRHNA, CDR2 SNTAGT. This CDR3 has 15 residues. V was clipped by 3 bases and J by 5 bases; unmatched bases: 6. The CDR3 sequence: CASSEEGQGVDEQYF. As DNA, the CDR3 is TGTGCCAGCAGTGAAGAGGGACAGGGGGTCGACGAGCAGTACTTC.

The chain employs TRBV5-4 and TRBJ2-5; D may match TRBD1 or TRBD2 (6 bases each). Per germline, CDR1 SGHNT and CDR2 YYREEE (reference sequence). This CDR3 is built from 14 residues. V dropped 1 base and J dropped 5 bases, with 12 bases sitting between them. The CDR3 coding sequence is TGTGCCAGCAGCTTGATGGGGGGCTTGGAGACCCAGTACTTC. Its protein product is CASSLMGGLETQYF.